Following are 18 T cell receptor beta chains from one sample sequenced in a study of blood T cell repertoires in COVID-19. Data came from immunoSEQ multiplex PCR; TCRdb stores just in-frame clones and leaves some out. The table includes 200,000 or so clones, approximately 90% detected once. Sample: peripheral blood. These receptors came from a man between 50 and 59 years old with COVID-19, enrolled during active disease.

The rearrangement uses TRBV9 and TRBJ2-7, with 10 bases that match TRBD2. The V gene end was trimmed by 3 bases and the J gene end by 10 bases; junction bases not matched to a gene: 7. Looked up from germline, CDR1 is SGDLS and CDR2 is YYNGEE. This CDR3 is built from 13 residues. Written as DNA, the CDR3 is TGTGCCAGCAGCGCCACGGGACTAGCGCGCCAGTACTTC. Protein: CASSATGLARQYF.

The chain couples TRBV6-1 to TRBJ2-1, with TRBD2 identical over 8 bases. CDR3 length equals 15 residues. Germline trimming cut 2 bases from V and 5 bases from J; bases unmatched to any gene: 5. Germline loops: CDR1 MNHNS, CDR2 SASEGT. The CDR3 reads CASSESGGVDNEQFF. CDR3 in DNA: TGTGCCAGCAGTGAATCCGGGGGGGTGGACAATGAGCAGTTCTTC.

This clone has a single count. This chain links TRBV12-3 or TRBV12-4 with TRBJ2-1; possible D gene TRBD2, 6 bases. This CDR3 is built from 13 residues. Trimming removed 6 bases at V and 12 bases at J, with 18 bases between. CDR3 DNA sequence: TGTGCCAGCAGCGCTAGCGTCCCCCTGGGGCAGTTCTTC. Amino acids: CASSASVPLGQFF.

This chain joins TRBV19 and TRBJ1-2; 12 nucleotides agree with TRBD1. Trimming removed 7 bases from V and 6 bases from J; junction bases left unmatched: 15. This CDR3 contains 17 residues. CDR1 LNHDA and CDR2 SQIVND come from the germline V gene (reference sequence). The CDR3 coding sequence is TGTGCCAGTACCCCTAGTGGGGGACAGGGGGCGCGTCATGGCTACACCTTC. It yields the protein CASTPSGGQGARHGYTF.

The rearrangement joins TRBV29-1 to TRBJ2-5; D might be TRBD2 (5 bases). The V end lost 7 bases, the J end lost 4 bases, and 22 bases lay between the germline ends. CDR3 length: 15 residues. CDR1 is SQVTM and CDR2 is ANQGSEA in the germline V gene. The DNA of the CDR3 is TGCAGCGGTCGCGGTTTGTTAGCCGGGGTAGAGACCCAGTACTTC. This sequence encodes CSGRGLLAGVETQYF.

The chain employs TRBV7-8 and TRBJ2-5; 7 positions match TRBD1. Germline V lookup: CDR1 SGHVS, CDR2 FQNEAQ. The CDR3 covers 14 residues. V was clipped by 5 bases and J by 5 bases; unmatched bases: 8. Here the CDR3 reads CASSPGGRGETQYF. The CDR3 nucleotides read TGTGCCAGCAGCCCAGGAGGCAGGGGGGAGACCCAGTACTTC.

This chain connects TRBV19 to TRBJ1-1; unclear D gene. Trimming shortened V by 8 bases and J by 3 bases, and 13 bases separated the two germline ends. Per germline, CDR1 LNHDA and CDR2 SQIVND (reference sequence). This CDR3 has 13 amino acids. CDR3: CASSPERYTEAFF. The CDR3 DNA sequence: TGTGCCAGTTCCCCCGAGCGTTACACTGAAGCTTTCTTT.

The gene calls are TRBV9 and TRBJ1-1; tentatively, D is TRBD1 (5 bases). Trimming cost V 0 bases and J 0 bases, with 15 bases left between them. This CDR3 has 17 residues. In germline, CDR1 is SGDLS, CDR2 YYNGEE. CDR3 amino acids: CASSVGTGGSMNTEAFF. The CDR3 DNA is TGTGCCAGCAGCGTAGGGACCGGGGGGTCAATGAACACTGAAGCTTTCTTT.

J is TRBJ2-5 and V is TRBV4-1; 15 bases map to TRBD2. This CDR3 is built from 18 residues. The V segment lost 0 bases and the J segment 5 bases; nucleotides outside the gene matches: 7. Germline V gene lookup returns CDR1 MGHRA and CDR2 YSYEKL. The CDR3 bases are TGCGCCAGCAGCCAAGATGATGGACTAGCGGGGGGGCTTGAGACCCAGTACTTC. Its protein product is CASSQDDGLAGGLETQYF.

J is TRBJ2-7 and V is TRBV6-5; tentatively, D is TRBD1 (5 bases). This CDR3 spans 14 amino acids. Germline lookup yields CDR1 MNHEY and CDR2 SVGAGI. Between the trimmed V and J ends, which lost 6 bases and 3 bases, there was a span of 15 bases. CDR3 sequence reads: CASSAPDRNYEQYF. For the CDR3, the DNA is TGTGCCAGCAGCGCCCCCGACAGAAACTACGAGCAGTACTTC.

The chain has TRBV4-1 and TRBJ1-4; unclear D gene. Per the germline V gene, CDR1 is MGHRA and CDR2 is YSYEKL. The V end lost 2 bases, the J end lost 1 base, and 8 bases lay between the germline ends. This CDR3 contains 15 residues. The CDR3 here is CASSQRGQTNEKLFF. The CDR3 region has the DNA TGCGCCAGCAGCCAACGAGGTCAAACTAATGAAAAACTGTTTTTT.

The genes are TRBV5-4 and TRBJ2-2, with TRBD2 as a possible D gene (6 bases). The CDR3 runs 16 residues. V was shortened by 4 bases and J by 6 bases, with 19 bases between the two germline ends. CDR1 and CDR2 from the germline V gene are SGHNT and YYREEE (reference sequence). CDR3 region: CASSVLAGEHPGELFF. DNA of the CDR3: TGTGCCAGCAGCGTACTAGCCGGGGAGCACCCCGGGGAGCTGTTTTTT.

The V and J genes are TRBV5-1 and TRBJ1-1; possible D gene TRBD1, 6 bases. Germline lookup yields CDR1 SGHRS and CDR2 YFSETQ. The CDR3 sequence is 16 residues long. With 0 bases removed from V and 1 base from J, the gap between germline ends came to 13 bases. CDR3 sequence: CASSLAQGSSNTEAFF. CDR3 DNA sequence: TGCGCCAGCAGCTTGGCACAGGGTAGTTCGAACACTGAAGCTTTCTTT.

The chain joins TRBV5-1 to TRBJ2-2; tentatively, D is TRBD1 (5 bases). Germline V gene sequence: CDR1 SGHRS, CDR2 YFSETQ. The CDR3 is made up of 15 amino acids. The ends were cut back, 2 bases at V and 2 bases at J, with 10 bases in the middle. The CDR3 region is CASSFGQGNTGELFF. CDR3 in DNA: TGCGCCAGCAGCTTTGGCCAGGGCAACACCGGGGAGCTGTTTTTT.

The gene calls are TRBV4-2 and TRBJ2-5, with D possibly being TRBD1 (6 bases). CDR1 and CDR2 (germline): LGHNA, YNFKEQ. The CDR3 extends over 19 amino acids. Between the trimmed V and J ends, which lost 0 bases and 2 bases, there was a span of 22 bases. This chain's CDR3 is CASSQDWFRAGVGQETQYF. Written as DNA, the CDR3 is TGTGCCAGCAGCCAAGATTGGTTCAGGGCAGGGGTAGGGCAAGAGACCCAGTACTTC.

As to this clone: This sample includes further DNA sequences coding for the same CDR3. Here the CDR3 reads CASSLPSNEQFF. CDR3 bases: TGTGCCAGCAGCTTACCTAGCAATGAGCAGTTCTTC. The chain couples TRBV7-2 to TRBJ2-1; no reliable D call. This CDR3 has 12 residues. Germline V gene lookup returns CDR1 SGHTA and CDR2 FQGNSA. V dropped 2 bases and J dropped 6 bases, with 5 bases sitting between them.

The genes are TRBV7-2 and TRBJ2-3, with 11 nucleotides matching TRBD2. CDR3 size: 15 residues. J gave up 3 bases and V 4 bases, and 3 bases lay outside the gene matches. CDR1 and CDR2 from the germline V gene are SGHTA and FQGNSA. CDR3 amino acids: CASSSVAGGTDTQYF. CDR3 DNA sequence: TGTGCCAGCAGCTCCGTAGCGGGGGGGACAGATACGCAGTATTTT.

CDR3 protein: CAWSVSLTDTQYF. The CDR3 coding sequence is TGTGCCTGGAGTGTAAGCCTAACAGATACGCAGTATTTT. The rearrangement links TRBV30 to TRBJ2-3; D call uncertain. This CDR3 has 13 residues. V lost 0 bases and J 3 bases, leaving 7 bases between the germline ends. Germline CDR1 is GTSNPN and CDR2 is SVGIG (reference sequence).